This TCR beta chain originates from a study of beta chain features in type 1 diabetes. To note about this clone: Its antigen is still unknown.

Isolation of CD4+ naive, central memory, regulatory and stem cell-like memory cells was achieved by sorting via CD45RO/CCR7/CD25/CD127/CD95/CD27. This CDR3 has 13 residues. V lost 7 bases to trimming and J lost 7 bases; unmatched junction nucleotides: 4. The germline CDR1 and CDR2 sequences are MNHNS and SASEGT. The sequenced template was cDNA made from the entire isolated RNA. Clones were read by immunoSEQ multiplex PCR, and TCRdb kept only the in-frame ones, dropping some. This sample has 150,000 to 190,000 clones, with around 8% found just once. Study-wide findings and caveats: PCR, the amplification step, might favor shorter templates, equally in patients and controls. Still unanswered here is whether HLA type influences TCRB rearrangement.

The rearrangement links TRBV6-1 to TRBJ2-1, with 10 bases matching TRBD2. Sample: central memory CD4+ T cells from blood. This sequence was found in a man between 18 and 35 years old in good health. CDR3 sequence (DNA): TGTGCCAGCATAATGACTAGCGGGAATGAGCAGTTCTTC. This encodes CASIMTSGNEQFF.